This T cell receptor beta chain was found in a study of technical replicates of blood from several donors. This CDR3 contains 12 residues. Per the germline V gene, CDR1 is SQVTM and CDR2 is ANQGSEA. V was clipped by 3 bases and J by 7 bases, with 12 bases between them. Using immunoSEQ multiplex PCR, the repertoire was profiled, and TCRdb retains in-frame clones only, with some absent. Of about 71,000 clones in the sample, around 89% were seen once. The chain couples TRBV29-1 to TRBJ1-2; D is possibly TRBD1 (6 bases). Sequencing was done on a sample of PBMCs. The TCR was taken from a human donor in good health. Some clones in this sample may be carry-over from other donors' samples. As DNA, the CDR3 is TGCAGCGTTGACCCAGGGGTGGGTGGCTACACCTTC. Its protein product is CSVDPGVGGYTF.